This TCR beta chain was identified in a study of lymphopenia after photon versus proton radiotherapy. Study conclusions and caveats: Relative stability marked proton patients; photon patients lost diversity and naive cells. In patients who died, overall survival fell as post-nadir TCR diversity dropped more. After the lymphocyte nadir, photon-treated repertoires showed oligoclonal expansion, especially of CD8+ Temra cells.

Germline V lookup: CDR1 MNHEY, CDR2 SVGAGI. The length of the CDR3 is 15 residues. V shed 2 bases and J shed 6 bases, with 14 bases lying between them. In the case of this clone: Its antigen is undetermined.

Sequenced by immunoSEQ multiplex PCR; TCRdb stores in-frame clones only, minus some. The table lists 29,000 or so clones, roughly 87% of them singletons. The V and J genes are TRBV6-5 and TRBJ1-5, with D possibly matching TRBD1 (6 bases). The sequences come from peripheral blood, collected from a patient treated with proton-based radiotherapy. The sequence derives from a woman aged 60-70 years with cholangiocarcinoma. Some clones in this sample may be carry-over from other donors' samples. DNA for the CDR3: TGTGCCAGCAGTTACGGGTCCGGGGGCAGTCAGCCCCAGCATTTT. Translated: CASSYGSGGSQPQHF.